The next 15 T cell receptor beta chains were all read from a single sample in a study of blood T cell repertoires in COVID-19. Generated by immunoSEQ multiplex PCR, the TCRdb table keeps only in-frame clones and is missing some. Counted here are around 38,000 clones, roughly 87% occurring once; the ten biggest clones make up 6.2%. What was sequenced was peripheral blood. Receptors originate from a human donor in a cohort sampled during active COVID-19.

Only one count was recorded for this clone. The rearrangement links TRBV5-1 to TRBJ2-5, with a tentative D call TRBD1 (5 bases). This CDR3 spans 15 amino acids. The germline gives CDR1 SGHRS, CDR2 YFSETQ. Trimming stripped 7 bases from V and 0 bases from J, with 16 bases between. CDR3 sequence reads: CASLKIPRDQETQYF. In DNA form, the CDR3 reads TGCGCCAGCCTAAAAATTCCCAGGGACCAAGAGACCCAGTACTTC. The entire variable domain, with the rest obtained from reference TRBV5-1 and TRBJ2-5, is as follows: KAGVTQTPRYLIKTRGQQVTLSCSPISGHRSVSWYQQTPGQGLQFLFEYFSETQRNKGNFPGRFSGRQFSNSRSEMNVSTLELGDSALYLCASLKIPRDQETQYFGPGTRLLVL.

This chain connects TRBV10-1 to TRBJ2-7; TRBD2 aligns across 13 bases. The CDR3 length is 13 residues. Per the germline V gene, CDR1 is WNHNN and CDR2 is SYGVQD (reference sequence). V shed 10 bases, J shed 6 bases, and the junction held 6 bases outside the gene matches. The CDR3 DNA is TGCGCCATCCTGGGACTAGCGGGGCCCGAGCAGTACTTC. Its protein is CAILGLAGPEQYF.

This rearrangement joins TRBV19 to TRBJ2-7; the match to TRBD1 covers 8 bases. Germline values: CDR1 LNHDA, CDR2 SQIVND (reference sequence). The CDR3 length is 13 residues. The V segment lost 6 bases and the J segment 5 bases; nucleotides outside the gene matches: 6. CDR3 DNA sequence: TGTGCCAGTAGACCACAGGGGGGAGACGAGCAGTACTTC. It translates to CASRPQGGDEQYF.

This chain uses TRBV7-2 with TRBJ2-3, with TRBD1 as a possible D gene (6 bases). Trimming removed 2 bases at V and 2 bases at J, with 11 bases between. The germline CDR1 and CDR2 sequences are SGHTA and FQGNSA. The CDR3 is 15 amino acids. The CDR3 sequence is CASSLQGPFTDTQYF. CDR3 nucleotide sequence: TGTGCCAGCAGCTTACAGGGGCCATTCACAGATACGCAGTATTTT.

The V and J genes are TRBV5-3 and TRBJ2-1, with 12 bases aligning to TRBD2. TRBV5-3 counts as an open reading frame of uncertain function. With V trimmed by 4 bases and J by 2 bases, 7 bases remained unmatched. The length of the CDR3 is 17 residues. In DNA, the CDR3 is TGTGCCAGAAGCGAGGCTCTAGCGGGAGGGCCCTACAATGAGCAGTTCTTC. It codes for CARSEALAGGPYNEQFF.

The sample holds one count of this clone. This chain links TRBV6-5 with TRBJ2-7; 8 bases align to TRBD1. Germline V CDR1 and CDR2: MNHEY, SVGAGI. With V trimmed by 6 bases and J by 6 bases, 10 bases remained unmatched. The CDR3 runs to 14 residues. DNA of the CDR3: TGTGCCAGCAGAAGGGGACAGGCGAGGGGCGAGCAGTACTTC. This gives the protein CASRRGQARGEQYF.

This clone was counted between two and nine times. The chain employs TRBV5-1 and TRBJ2-1, with a tentative D call TRBD1 (6 bases). The CDR3 consists of 13 residues. Germline V CDR1 and CDR2: SGHRS, YFSETQ. V dropped 5 bases and J dropped 6 bases, with 12 bases sitting between them. The DNA for the CDR3 is TGCGCCAGCAGACAGGGCCTCGGCAATGAGCAGTTCTTC. This codes for CASRQGLGNEQFF.

The chain employs TRBV9 and TRBJ1-1; possible D gene TRBD1, 5 bases. The CDR3 is 13 residues long. Germline V gene lookup returns CDR1 SGDLS and CDR2 YYNGEE. V lost 4 bases to trimming and J lost 2 bases, with 9 bases between them. The CDR3 DNA reads as TGTGCCAGCAGCTTAACAGGAAACACTGAAGCTTTCTTT. This encodes CASSLTGNTEAFF.

This sequence joins TRBV27 and TRBJ1-3; D uncertain. The CDR3 is 15 amino acids. The V gene's germline CDR1 is MNHEY and CDR2 SMNVEV (reference sequence). Trimming cost V 1 base and J 0 bases, with 7 bases left between them. Here the CDR3 reads CASSLFLSSGNTIYF. CDR3 nucleotides: TGTGCCAGCAGTTTATTCCTGAGCTCTGGAAACACCATATATTTT.

J is TRBJ2-7 and V is TRBV4-2; maybe TRBD2 (6 bases). The CDR3 has 14 amino acids. With 3 bases removed from V and 1 base from J, the gap between germline ends came to 10 bases. Germline lookup yields CDR1 LGHNA and CDR2 YNFKEQ. CDR3 in amino acids: CASSQGGTSYEQYF. Here the CDR3 DNA reads TGTGCCAGCAGCCAGGGAGGCACTTCCTACGAGCAGTACTTC.

This chain joins TRBV6-5 and TRBJ1-5; D ambiguous. Germline CDR1 MNHEY, CDR2 SVGAGI. Deletions cut 0 bases from V and 4 bases from J, with 10 bases between. This CDR3 is 15 amino acids long. The CDR3 nucleotides are TGTGCCAGCAGTTACTCGATTTCTAGTAATCAGCCCCAGCATTTT. Its translation is CASSYSISSNQPQHF.

The chain is built from TRBV29-1 and TRBJ2-1, with TRBD2 matching over 7 bases. J was trimmed by 8 bases and V by 7 bases; bases with no gene match: 8. Germline V CDR1 and CDR2: SQVTM, ANQGSEA. This CDR3 region has 12 residues. The CDR3 protein is CSGGGSGYEQFF. Here the CDR3 DNA reads TGCAGCGGGGGAGGTAGCGGGTATGAGCAGTTCTTC.

This clone was recorded a few times. V and J are TRBV19 and TRBJ1-6; 8 bases are shared with TRBD1. The germline V gene encodes CDR1 LNHDA and CDR2 SQIVND (reference sequence). Unmatched junction bases numbered 13, after V lost 5 bases and J lost 10 bases. The CDR3 spans 16 residues. CDR3 in amino acids: CASSSWTGNKRSPLHF. DNA of the CDR3: TGTGCCAGTAGTTCATGGACAGGGAATAAGCGGTCACCCCTCCACTTT.

This sequence joins TRBV2 and TRBJ2-7; TRBD2 matches 9 bases. Germline lookup yields CDR1 SNHLY and CDR2 FYNNEI. With 5 bases clipped from V and 13 bases from J, the junction kept 15 bases outside the gene matches. CDR3 length: 14 residues. CDR3 residues: CASSPPTSGHTCYF. The CDR3 nucleotides are TGTGCCAGCAGTCCCCCCACTAGCGGGCACACGTGTTACTTC.

For this clone: One junction end does not reproduce the germline sequence, and a read error may be involved. The chain combines TRBV20-1 with TRBJ1-2; no reliable D call. The CDR3 sequence is 8 residues long. Germline-derived CDR1 and CDR2 are DFQATT and SNEGSKA (reference sequence). The CDR3 DNA reads as TGCAGTGCCCGAAACGGGAACTTC. Translating it yields CSARNGNF.